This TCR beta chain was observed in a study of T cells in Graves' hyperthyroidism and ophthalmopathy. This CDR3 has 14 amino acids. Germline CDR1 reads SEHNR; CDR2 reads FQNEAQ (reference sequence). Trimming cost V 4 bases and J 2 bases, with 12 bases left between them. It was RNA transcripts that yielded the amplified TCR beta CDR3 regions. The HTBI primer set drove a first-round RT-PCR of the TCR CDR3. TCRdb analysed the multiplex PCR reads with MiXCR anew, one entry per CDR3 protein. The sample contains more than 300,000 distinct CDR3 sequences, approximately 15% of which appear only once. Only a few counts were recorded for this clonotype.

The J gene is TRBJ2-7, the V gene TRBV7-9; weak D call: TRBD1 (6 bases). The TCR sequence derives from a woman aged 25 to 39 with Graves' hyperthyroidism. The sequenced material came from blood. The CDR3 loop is CASSSQGQPYEQYF. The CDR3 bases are TGTGCCAGCAGCTCACAAGGACAGCCCTACGAGCAGTACTTC.